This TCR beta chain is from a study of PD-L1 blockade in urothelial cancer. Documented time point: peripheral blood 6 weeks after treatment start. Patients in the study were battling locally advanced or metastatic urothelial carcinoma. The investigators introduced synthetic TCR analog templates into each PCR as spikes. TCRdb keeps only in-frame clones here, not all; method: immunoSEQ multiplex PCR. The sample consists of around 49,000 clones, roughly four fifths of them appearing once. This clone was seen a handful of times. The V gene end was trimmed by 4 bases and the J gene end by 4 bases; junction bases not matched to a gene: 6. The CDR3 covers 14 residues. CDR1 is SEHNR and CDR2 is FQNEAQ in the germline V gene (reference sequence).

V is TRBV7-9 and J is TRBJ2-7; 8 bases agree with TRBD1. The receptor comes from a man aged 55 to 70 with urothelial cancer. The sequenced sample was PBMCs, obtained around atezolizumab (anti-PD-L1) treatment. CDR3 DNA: TGTGCCAGCAGCTCGGGGCAGGGGGCTTACGAGCAGTACTTC. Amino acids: CASSSGQGAYEQYF.